The subject of this entry is one T cell receptor beta chain. Its antigen is unidentified. V shed 7 bases and J 6 bases; nucleotides not matched to a gene: 9. Germline V gene data show CDR1 as MNHEY and CDR2 as SMNVEV (reference sequence). The CDR3 spans 16 residues. TCRdb's table, derived via immunoSEQ multiplex PCR, lists solely in-frame clones and lacks some. Seen here are around 450,000 clones, nearly 90% observed once, and the top ten hold about 2.7%. Regarding treatment: over 15 received Ad26.COV2.S at low or high dose, single or two shots; roughly 5 received placebo; per-sample allocation not given. The samples were gathered on day 63 after the first injection of vaccine or placebo. This record belongs to a study of Ad26.COV2.S vaccination and SARS-CoV-2 variants. Study information: Among those in the COV1001 Ad26.COV2.S trial arm was the donor. Into the muscle, Ad26.COV2.S was dosed once or twice, 56 days apart.

Study-wide results and limits: Reported findings describe substantial breadth in spike-specific CD8+ and CD4+ T cell responses following vaccination.

The chain links TRBV27 to TRBJ2-2; TRBD2 agrees at 12 bases. Sequencing used peripheral blood, obtained in a trial of Ad26.COV2.S vaccine versus placebo. The sequence was obtained from a person aged 18-65 years who received the Ad26.COV2.S COVID-19 vaccine or a placebo. The CDR3 protein is CASTRLAGALPGELFF. CDR3 nucleotides: TGTGCCAGCACCAGACTAGCGGGGGCTCTGCCCGGGGAGCTGTTTTTT.